This passage covers 19 T cell receptor beta chains from one sample sequenced in a study of T cells in Graves' hyperthyroidism and ophthalmopathy. Regions amplified from RNA transcripts were the TCR beta CDR3 regions. When the TCR CDR3 underwent first-round RT-PCR, the HTBI primer set was used. Each CDR3 protein gets one entry after TCRdb re-called the multiplex PCR reads with MiXCR. This sample carries approximately 560,000 distinct CDR3 sequences, about half of them seen once, and the ten largest clones take 8.2%. Sequenced input: peripheral blood or thyroid tissue (not recorded which). These receptors were obtained from a woman aged 18-29 years with Graves' hyperthyroidism.

This clonotype was counted between two and nine times. This chain joins TRBV10-3 and TRBJ1-1, with D perhaps matching TRBD1 (5 bases). CDR1 ENHRY and CDR2 SYGVKD come from the germline V gene. Trimming removed 6 bases at V and 3 bases at J, with 14 bases between. CDR3 size: 14 residues. The CDR3 here is CAIRGGEGDTEAFF. CDR3 nucleotide sequence: TGTGCCATCAGGGGAGGCGAAGGGGACACTGAAGCTTTCTTT.

This clonotype was counted ten times or more. The chain recombines TRBV24-1 with TRBJ1-2; 10 bases are a match to TRBD1. CDR3 length equals 16 residues. Germline loops: CDR1 KGHDR, CDR2 SFDVKD. Trimming took 4 bases from V and 6 from J; bases not matched to a gene: 10. CDR3 sequence (DNA): TGTGCCACCAGTGACCTGGGACAGGGGACTGTTGATGGCTACACCTTC. This sequence encodes CATSDLGQGTVDGYTF.

The chain combines TRBV7-2 with TRBJ1-6, with 8 bases lining up with TRBD1. Germline lookup yields CDR1 SGHTA and CDR2 FQGNSA. V was clipped by 4 bases and J by 7 bases; unmatched bases: 6. The CDR3 covers 15 residues. CDR3 sequence reads: CASSSQGQANSPLHF. The CDR3 coding sequence is TGTGCCAGCAGCTCACAGGGACAGGCGAATTCACCCCTCCACTTT.

This clonotype occurred once. This chain uses TRBV2 with TRBJ1-1, with a weak D call TRBD1 (6 bases). The germline CDR1 and CDR2 sequences are SNHLY and FYNNEI. The CDR3 has 15 amino acids. V dropped 6 bases and J dropped 2 bases, with 16 bases sitting between them. CDR3 sequence: CASRSPGHRNTEAFF. CDR3 coding DNA: TGTGCCAGCAGGAGCCCGGGACATAGAAACACTGAAGCTTTCTTT.

This clonotype was counted at least ten times. An end of the junction differs from the germline gene, which may be a read error. The chain combines TRBV7-9 with TRBJ1-6; TRBD1 is a possible D gene (6 bases). The germline CDR1 and CDR2 sequences are SEHNR and FQNEAQ (reference sequence). The CDR3 has 15 residues. CDR3 sequence (DNA): TGCGCCAGCAGTCCCGGACAGTTGGATAATTCACCCCTCCACTTT. The encoded protein is CASSPGQLDNSPLHF.

This chain uses TRBV12-3 or TRBV12-4 with TRBJ1-3; the D is unclear. Trimming pared 6 bases from V and 2 bases from J, leaving 20 bases between. This CDR3 has 17 amino acids. The DNA of the CDR3 is TGTGCCAGCAGCCACCTCGCATGGGAGGACCCTGGAAACACCATATATTTT. The encoded protein is CASSHLAWEDPGNTIYF.

The chain has TRBV24-1 and TRBJ2-7; 14 nucleotides line up with TRBD2. CDR1 and CDR2 (germline): KGHDR, SFDVKD. The trim removed 11 bases at V and 5 bases at J, leaving 10 bases unmatched. The CDR3 spans 15 residues. The CDR3 reads CASRGGTSGSNEQYF. DNA of the CDR3: TGTGCCAGCAGGGGCGGGACTAGCGGGAGTAACGAGCAGTACTTC.

Concerning this clonotype itself: A single base separates this from a much larger clone, so it may be a read error. This chain connects TRBV12-3 or TRBV12-4 to TRBJ2-7; 8 nucleotides line up with TRBD2. The CDR3 totals 15 residues. The CDR3 protein is CASSHSSGSVYAQYF. CDR3 DNA: TGTGCCAGCAGCCATTCGAGCGGGAGCGTTTACGCGCAGTACTTC.

There are many counts of this clonotype. The chain joins TRBV25-1 to TRBJ1-1, with D maybe TRBD1 (6 bases). V shed 0 bases and J shed 11 bases, with 16 bases lying between them. This CDR3 contains 14 residues. The germline V gene has CDR1 MGHDK and CDR2 SYGVNS. CDR3 protein: CASSEYKGDWGAFF. The DNA of the CDR3 is TGTGCCAGCAGTGAATATAAGGGGGACTGGGGCGCTTTCTTT.

The chain carries TRBV24-1 and TRBJ2-5; perhaps TRBD1 as D (5 bases). Trimming cost V 9 bases and J 4 bases, with 20 bases left between them. This CDR3 comprises 15 residues. Germline CDR1 reads KGHDR; CDR2 reads SFDVKD. DNA for the CDR3: TGTGCCACCTCCACGAACAGGATTCAAGGAGAGACCCAGTACTTC. It yields the protein CATSTNRIQGETQYF.

The chain employs TRBV25-1 and TRBJ2-7; TRBD1 agrees at 10 bases. Per the germline V gene, CDR1 is MGHDK and CDR2 is SYGVNS. This CDR3 is 16 amino acids long. After removal of 1 base from V and 3 bases from J, the junction contained 6 bases not matched to a gene. The CDR3: CASSEWEWDRGYEQYF. The CDR3, as DNA: TGTGCCAGCAGTGAATGGGAATGGGACAGGGGCTACGAGCAGTACTTC.

The chain is built from TRBV7-2 and TRBJ2-5; TRBD1 is a possible D gene (6 bases). Germline V lookup: CDR1 SGHTA, CDR2 FQGNSA. The V end lost 3 bases, the J end lost 2 bases, and 10 bases lay between the germline ends. The CDR3 runs 14 residues. CDR3 DNA: TGTGCCAGCAGCTTGGGGGCCTTACAAGAGACCCAGTACTTC. Its translation is CASSLGALQETQYF. Full variable domain (remainder filled in from reference TRBV7-2 and TRBJ2-5): GAGVSQSPSNKVTEKGKDVELRCDPISGHTALYWYRQSLGQGLEFLIYFQGNSAPDKSGLPSDRFSAERTGGSVSTLTIQRTQQEDSAVYLCASSLGALQETQYFGPGTRLLVL.

The genes are TRBV2 and TRBJ2-5; unclear D gene. The end of the DNA is better explained by TRBJ2-1, so the J call may be wrong. Germline V lookup: CDR1 SNHLY, CDR2 FYNNEI. This CDR3 region has 12 residues. The CDR3 nucleotides are TGTGCCAGCAGTGTAGAAGCGCATGAGCAGTTCTTC. Protein sequence: CASSVEAHEQFF.

A remark on this clonotype: An end of the junction does not agree with germline; a read error may underlie this. This sequence joins TRBV15 and TRBJ2-7, with D possibly being TRBD1 (6 bases). CDR1 and CDR2 (germline): LNHNV, YYDKDF (reference sequence). CDR3 length: 14 residues. The CDR3 DNA reads as TGTGCCAGCAGCTTAGGGCAGGGGAGTTTCGAGCAGTACTTC. This encodes CASSLGQGSFEQYF.

As to this clonotype: The junction shows a germline mismatch at one end, possibly a read error. V gene TRBV10-3 combines with J gene TRBJ2-6; possibly TRBD1 for D (5 bases). Germline V gene sequence: CDR1 ENHRY, CDR2 SYGVKD. The CDR3 extends over 14 amino acids. The CDR3 DNA sequence: TGTGCCATCAGTCAACGCTCTGGGGCCTACGTCCTGACTTTC. It encodes CAISQRSGAYVLTF.

This clonotype was counted only a few times. The V call is TRBV7-3, the J call TRBJ1-1; D gene ambiguous. The CDR3 is 13 residues long. The germline gives CDR1 SGHTA, CDR2 FQGTGA. Trimming shortened V by 3 bases and J by 7 bases, and 12 bases separated the two germline ends. The CDR3 DNA reads as TGTGCCAGCAGCTTGTTACCAGGCAGTGAAGCTTTCTTT. It codes for CASSLLPGSEAFF. The full variable domain, rest sourced from reference TRBV7-3 and TRBJ1-1, is GAGVSQTPSNKVTEKGKYVELRCDPISGHTALYWYRQSLGQGPEFLIYFQGTGAADDSGLPNDRFFAVRPEGSVSTLKIQRTERGDSAVYLCASSLLPGSEAFFGQGTRLTVV.

The V and J genes are TRBV29-1 and TRBJ2-5, with D possibly called TRBD1 or TRBD2 (6 bases each). CDR1 and CDR2 from the germline V gene are SQVTM and ANQGSEA. The V gene lost 8 bases and the J gene lost 4 bases, with 14 bases spanning the gap. The CDR3 spans 12 residues. DNA of the CDR3: TGCAGCCAAGGGGGAGGAGGAGAGACCCAGTACTTC. It yields the protein CSQGGGGETQYF.

This rearrangement joins TRBV7-6 to TRBJ2-7; D is possibly TRBD2 (5 bases). CDR3 length equals 14 residues. V gave up 5 bases and J gave up 6 bases, with 17 bases separating them. Germline V gene lookup returns CDR1 SGHVS and CDR2 FNYEAQ. CDR3 loop: CASSPSGWRGEQYF. As DNA, the CDR3 is TGTGCCAGCAGCCCATCGGGGTGGAGAGGCGAGCAGTACTTC.

This clonotype was seen a few times. This chain connects TRBV20-1 to TRBJ1-5; the D is unclear. The germline V gene has CDR1 DFQATT and CDR2 SNEGSKA (reference sequence). This CDR3 is 14 amino acids long. Trimming took off 6 bases at V and 2 bases at J, with 14 bases between the two ends. The CDR3 sequence: CSAFEQRRNQPQHF. In DNA, the CDR3 is TGCAGTGCCTTCGAACAGAGGCGCAATCAGCCCCAGCATTTT.